The clone carrying this T cell receptor (beta chain) has ten or more counts. The antigen remains unidentified. Germline CDR1 is SGDLS and CDR2 is YYNGEE. The CDR3 is 15 amino acids. V was clipped by 4 bases and J by 2 bases; unmatched bases: 6. Then a second PCR, running roughly 6 to 11 cycles, was carried out with a sample-barcoded 5' primer and a J-beta primer mix. Every cDNA molecule carried a tag from a template-switch adaptor bearing 12 random nucleotides. The yield of each sample was at least 3 million CDR3-containing paired-end reads. TCRdb ran MiXCR on the 5' RACE reads and lists one entry per CDR3 protein. The table lists roughly 680,000 distinct CDR3 sequences, under 65% of them singletons, with roughly 14% in the top ten. The data originate from a study of blood T cells in healthy people across ages. Study results and limitations: Changes in expanded clonotypes were possibly confounded, as the CMV status of donors was unknown.

The material sequenced was blood. The rearrangement uses TRBV9 and TRBJ2-1; 7 nucleotides match TRBD1. The sequence derives from a woman of 80 years or more in good health. CDR3 nucleotides: TGTGCCAGCAGCCGGGACAGCGCGACCTACAATGAGCAGTTCTTC. Its translation: CASSRDSATYNEQFF.